The T cell receptor beta chain described here comes from a study of T cell responses to AZD1222 COVID-19 vaccine. The germline gives CDR1 LGHDT, CDR2 YNNKEL (reference sequence). V was pared by 0 bases and J by 0 bases, with 9 bases between. The CDR3 extends over 17 amino acids. Sequencing used immunoSEQ multiplex PCR; TCRdb keeps in-frame clones, though not all of them. This table holds 95,000 to 150,000 clones, about 89% found once. This sequence joins TRBV3-1 (or the pseudogene TRBV3-2) and TRBJ2-6; D remains unclear. The TCR comes from an adult in good health. The starting material was peripheral blood, obtained on day 0 of AZD1222 vaccination. This chain's CDR3 is CASSQEGTSSGANVLTF. The CDR3, as DNA: TGTGCCAGCAGCCAAGAGGGCACCAGCTCTGGGGCCAACGTCCTGACTTTC.